This TCR beta chain was sequenced for a study of blood T cells in healthy people across ages. The count of this clonotype is one. Its antigen is currently unknown. The CDR3 runs to 14 residues. CDR1 is SSHAT, CDR2 FNYEAQ, per germline (reference sequence). Then a second PCR, running about 6 to 12 cycles, was carried out with a sample-barcoded 5' primer and a J-beta primer mix. In TCRdb, the 5' RACE reads were re-called with MiXCR into one record per CDR3 protein. The sample includes roughly 2 million distinct CDR3 sequences, about 49% seen only once; the top ten take less than 2.5%. Study-wide results and caveats: Per-million-T-cell TCR beta diversity fell roughly linearly with age.

This TCR came from a woman aged 35 to 49 in good health. J is TRBJ2-5 and V is TRBV7-7; TRBD2 aligns across 8 bases. The specimen sequenced was blood. The CDR3 spells CASGLAGGYETQYF. CDR3 nucleotide sequence: TGTGCTAGCGGCTTGGCGGGAGGATATGAGACCCAGTACTTC.